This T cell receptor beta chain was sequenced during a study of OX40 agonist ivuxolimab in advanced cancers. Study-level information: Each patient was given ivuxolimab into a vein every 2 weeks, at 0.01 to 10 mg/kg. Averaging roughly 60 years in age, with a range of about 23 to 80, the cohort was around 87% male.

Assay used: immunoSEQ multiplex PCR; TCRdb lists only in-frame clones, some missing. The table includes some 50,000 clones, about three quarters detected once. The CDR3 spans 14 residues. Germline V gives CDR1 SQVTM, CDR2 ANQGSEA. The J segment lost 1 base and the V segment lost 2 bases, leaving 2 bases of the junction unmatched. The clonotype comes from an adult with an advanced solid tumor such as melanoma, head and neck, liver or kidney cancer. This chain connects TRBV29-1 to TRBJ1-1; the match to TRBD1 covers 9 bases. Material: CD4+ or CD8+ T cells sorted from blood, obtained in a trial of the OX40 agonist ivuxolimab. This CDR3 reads CSVETGQGNTEAFF. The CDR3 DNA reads TGCAGCGTTGAAACGGGACAGGGGAACACTGAAGCTTTCTTT.